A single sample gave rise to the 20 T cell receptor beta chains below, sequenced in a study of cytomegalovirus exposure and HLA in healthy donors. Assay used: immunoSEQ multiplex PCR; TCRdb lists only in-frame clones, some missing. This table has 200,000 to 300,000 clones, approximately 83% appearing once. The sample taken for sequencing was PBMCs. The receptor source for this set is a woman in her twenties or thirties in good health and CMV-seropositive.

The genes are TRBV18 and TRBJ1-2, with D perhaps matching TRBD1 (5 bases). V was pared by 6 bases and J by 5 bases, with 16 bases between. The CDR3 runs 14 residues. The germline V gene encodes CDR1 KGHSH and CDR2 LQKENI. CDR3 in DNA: TGTGCCAGCTCCGAGATGGAGGGGCGGTATGGCTACACCTTC. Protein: CASSEMEGRYGYTF.

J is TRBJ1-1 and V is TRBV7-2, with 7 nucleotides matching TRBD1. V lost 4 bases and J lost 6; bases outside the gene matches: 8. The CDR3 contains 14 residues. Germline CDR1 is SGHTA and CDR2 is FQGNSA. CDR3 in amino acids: CASSSQGELAEAFF. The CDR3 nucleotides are TGTGCCAGCAGCTCTCAGGGGGAGCTAGCTGAAGCTTTCTTT.

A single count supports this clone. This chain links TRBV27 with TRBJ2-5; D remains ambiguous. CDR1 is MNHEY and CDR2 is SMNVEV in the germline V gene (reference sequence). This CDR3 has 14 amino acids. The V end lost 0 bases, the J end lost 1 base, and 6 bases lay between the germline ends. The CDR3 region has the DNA TGTGCCAGCAGTTTATCCCGTCTCCAAGAGACCCAGTACTTC. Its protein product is CASSLSRLQETQYF.

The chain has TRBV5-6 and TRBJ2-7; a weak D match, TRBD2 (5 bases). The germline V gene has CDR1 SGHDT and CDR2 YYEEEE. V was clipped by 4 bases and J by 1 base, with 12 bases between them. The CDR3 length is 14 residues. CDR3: CASSPDGESYEQYF. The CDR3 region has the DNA TGTGCCAGCAGCCCGGATGGGGAGTCCTACGAGCAGTACTTC.

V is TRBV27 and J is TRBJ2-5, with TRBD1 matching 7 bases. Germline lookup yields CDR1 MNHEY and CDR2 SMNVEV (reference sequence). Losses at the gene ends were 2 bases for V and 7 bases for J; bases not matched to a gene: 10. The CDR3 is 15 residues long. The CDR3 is CASSLRDSGVGTQYF. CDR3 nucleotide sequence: TGTGCCAGCAGTTTACGGGACAGCGGTGTTGGGACCCAGTACTTC.

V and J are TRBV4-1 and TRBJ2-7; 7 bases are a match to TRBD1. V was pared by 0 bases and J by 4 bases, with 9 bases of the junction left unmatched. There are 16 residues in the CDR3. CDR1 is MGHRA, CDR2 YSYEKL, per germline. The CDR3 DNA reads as TGCGCCAGCAGCCAAGATGAGGGGGCGAATGGGTACGAGCAGTACTTC. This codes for CASSQDEGANGYEQYF.

The CDR3 region has the DNA TGTGCCAGCAGCTCGAGGGGGGGAGTCGTCAATCAGCCCCAGCATTTT. Amino acids: CASSSRGGVVNQPQHF. V is TRBV7-8 and J is TRBJ1-5; possible D gene TRBD1, 6 bases. The CDR3 contains 16 residues. Trimming cost V 4 bases and J 3 bases, with 16 bases left between them. CDR1 and CDR2 (germline): SGHVS, FQNEAQ.

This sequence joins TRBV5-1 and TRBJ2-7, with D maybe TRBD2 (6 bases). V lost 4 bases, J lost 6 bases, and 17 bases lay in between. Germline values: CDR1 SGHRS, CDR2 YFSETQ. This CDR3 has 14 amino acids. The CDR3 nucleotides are TGCGCCAGCAGCCCCGGGGGAGGTCATAGCGAGCAGTACTTC. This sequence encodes CASSPGGGHSEQYF.

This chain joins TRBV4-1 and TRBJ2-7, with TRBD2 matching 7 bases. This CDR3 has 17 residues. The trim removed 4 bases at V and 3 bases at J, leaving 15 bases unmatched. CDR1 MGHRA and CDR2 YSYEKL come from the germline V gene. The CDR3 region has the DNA TGCGCCAGCAGCCCCTTGGGAGGGAGAGTGGTCAACTACGAGCAGTACTTC. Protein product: CASSPLGGRVVNYEQYF.

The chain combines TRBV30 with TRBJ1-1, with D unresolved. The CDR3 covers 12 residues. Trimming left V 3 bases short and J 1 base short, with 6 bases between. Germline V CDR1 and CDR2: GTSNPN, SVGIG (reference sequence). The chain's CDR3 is CAWREGNTEAFF. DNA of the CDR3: TGTGCCTGGAGGGAGGGGAACACTGAAGCTTTCTTT.

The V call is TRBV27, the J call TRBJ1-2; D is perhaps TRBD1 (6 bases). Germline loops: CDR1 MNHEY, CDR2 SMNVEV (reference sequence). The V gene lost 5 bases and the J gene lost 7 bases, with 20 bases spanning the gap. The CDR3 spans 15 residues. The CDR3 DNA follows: TGTGCCAGCAGTCTACAATGGCAGGGGATAACTGGCTACACCTTC. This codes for CASSLQWQGITGYTF.

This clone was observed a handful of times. The CDR3 reads CASSPLDLDEQYF. The CDR3 region has the DNA TGCGCCAGCAGCCCGCTGGACTTGGACGAGCAGTACTTC. The chain couples TRBV5-1 to TRBJ2-7; TRBD2 is a possible D gene (5 bases). This CDR3 region has 13 residues. Germline CDR1 and CDR2: SGHRS and YFSETQ. The ends were cut back, 4 bases at V and 5 bases at J, with 13 bases in the middle.

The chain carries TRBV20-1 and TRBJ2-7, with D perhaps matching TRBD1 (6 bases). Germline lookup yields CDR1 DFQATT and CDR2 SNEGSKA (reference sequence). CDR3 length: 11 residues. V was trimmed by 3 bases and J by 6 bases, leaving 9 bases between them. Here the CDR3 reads CSASGGVEQYF. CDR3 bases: TGCAGTGCTAGTGGGGGCGTCGAGCAGTACTTC.

The CDR3 is CASSVSGTGELFF. As DNA, the CDR3 is TGTGCCAGCAGCGTCTCGGGCACCGGGGAGCTGTTTTTT. V usage is TRBV9 and J usage is TRBJ2-2, with unresolved D. CDR1 and CDR2 from the germline V gene are SGDLS and YYNGEE. The ends were cut back, 2 bases at V and 4 bases at J, with 6 bases in the middle. CDR3 size: 13 residues. The full variable domain, its missing parts supplied by reference TRBV9 and TRBJ2-2, is DSGVTQTPKHLITATGQRVTLRCSPRSGDLSVYWYQQSLDQGLQFLIQYYNGEERAKGNILERFSAQQFPDLHSELNLSSLELGDSALYFCASSVSGTGELFFGEGSRLTVL.

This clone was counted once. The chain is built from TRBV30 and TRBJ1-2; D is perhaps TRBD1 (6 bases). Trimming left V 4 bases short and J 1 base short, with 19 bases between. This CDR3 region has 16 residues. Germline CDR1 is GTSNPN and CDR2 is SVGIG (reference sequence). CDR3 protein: CAWKSRGGFNNYGYTF. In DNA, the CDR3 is TGTGCCTGGAAAAGCAGGGGCGGCTTTAATAACTATGGCTACACCTTC.

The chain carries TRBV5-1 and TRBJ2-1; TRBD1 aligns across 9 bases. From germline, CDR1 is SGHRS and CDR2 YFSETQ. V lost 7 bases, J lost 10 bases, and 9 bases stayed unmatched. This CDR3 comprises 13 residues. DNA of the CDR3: TGCGCCAGCTTGCGGGACAGGGAAGGAGAGCAGTTCTTC. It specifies CASLRDREGEQFF.

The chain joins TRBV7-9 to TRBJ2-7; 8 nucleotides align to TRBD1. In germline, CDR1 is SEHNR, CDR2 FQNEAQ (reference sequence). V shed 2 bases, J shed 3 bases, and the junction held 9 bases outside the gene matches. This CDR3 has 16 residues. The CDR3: CASSLSPGQADYEQYF. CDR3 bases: TGTGCCAGCAGCTTAAGCCCGGGACAGGCAGACTACGAGCAGTACTTC.

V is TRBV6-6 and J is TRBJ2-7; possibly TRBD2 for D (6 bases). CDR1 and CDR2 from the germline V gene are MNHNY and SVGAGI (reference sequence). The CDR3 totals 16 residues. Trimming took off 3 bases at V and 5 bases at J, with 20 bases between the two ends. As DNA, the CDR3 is TGTGCCAGCAGTTATGGTCCTGGAGGGCGAGGAGACGAGCAGTACTTC. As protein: CASSYGPGGRGDEQYF.

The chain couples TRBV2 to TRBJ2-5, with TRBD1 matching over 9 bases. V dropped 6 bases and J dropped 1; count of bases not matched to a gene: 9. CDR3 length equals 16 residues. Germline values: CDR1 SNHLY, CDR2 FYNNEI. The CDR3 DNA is TGTGCCAGCAGCCAGGGACAGGGCCTAACCCAAGAGACCCAGTACTTC. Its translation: CASSQGQGLTQETQYF.

The CDR3 nucleotides are TGTGCCAGCAGCCAGGGGGCTGGACAGCCCCAGCATTTT. It specifies CASSQGAGQPQHF. The chain couples TRBV11-2 to TRBJ1-5, with 8 bases matching TRBD1. Germline V gene sequence: CDR1 SGHAT, CDR2 FQNNGV. The CDR3 loop spans 13 amino acids. J lost 7 bases, V lost 5 bases, and 4 bases had no gene match.